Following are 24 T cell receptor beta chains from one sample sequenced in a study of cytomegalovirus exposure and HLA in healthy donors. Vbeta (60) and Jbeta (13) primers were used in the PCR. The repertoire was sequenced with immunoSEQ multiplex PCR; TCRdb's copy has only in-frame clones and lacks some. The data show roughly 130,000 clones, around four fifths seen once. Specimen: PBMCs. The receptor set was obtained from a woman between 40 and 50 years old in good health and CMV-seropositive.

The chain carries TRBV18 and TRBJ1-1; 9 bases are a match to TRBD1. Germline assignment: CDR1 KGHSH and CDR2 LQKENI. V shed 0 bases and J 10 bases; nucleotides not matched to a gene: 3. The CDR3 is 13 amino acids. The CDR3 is CASSPPQGAVAFF. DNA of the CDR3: TGTGCCAGCTCACCACCACAGGGGGCAGTAGCTTTCTTT.

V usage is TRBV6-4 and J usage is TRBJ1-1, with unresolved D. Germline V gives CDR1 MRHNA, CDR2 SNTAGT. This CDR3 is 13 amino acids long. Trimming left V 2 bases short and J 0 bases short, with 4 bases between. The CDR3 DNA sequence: TGTGCCAGCAGTGACGAGCTGAACACTGAAGCTTTCTTT. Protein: CASSDELNTEAFF.

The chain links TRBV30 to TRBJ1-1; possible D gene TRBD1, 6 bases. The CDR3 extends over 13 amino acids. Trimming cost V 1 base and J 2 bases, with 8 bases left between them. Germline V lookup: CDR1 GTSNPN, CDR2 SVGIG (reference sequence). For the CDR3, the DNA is TGTGCCTGGAGTGCAGGGGCTAACACTGAAGCTTTCTTT. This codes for CAWSAGANTEAFF. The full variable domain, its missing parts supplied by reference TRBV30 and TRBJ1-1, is SQTIHQWPATLVQPVGSPLSLECTVEGTSNPNLYWYRQAAGRGLQLLFYSVGIGQISSEVPQNLSASRPQDRQFILSSKKLLLSDSGFYLCAWSAGANTEAFFGQGTRLTVV.

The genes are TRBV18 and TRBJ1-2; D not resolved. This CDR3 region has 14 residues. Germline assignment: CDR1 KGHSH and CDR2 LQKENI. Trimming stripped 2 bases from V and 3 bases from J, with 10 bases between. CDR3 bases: TGTGCCAGCTCACCAGTCATCCAGGACTATGGCTACACCTTC. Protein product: CASSPVIQDYGYTF.

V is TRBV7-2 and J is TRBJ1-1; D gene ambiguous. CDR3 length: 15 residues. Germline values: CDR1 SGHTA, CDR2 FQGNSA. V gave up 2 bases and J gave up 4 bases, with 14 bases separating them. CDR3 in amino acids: CASSLFAGEGTEAFF. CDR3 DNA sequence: TGTGCCAGCAGCTTATTTGCGGGAGAGGGCACTGAAGCTTTCTTT.

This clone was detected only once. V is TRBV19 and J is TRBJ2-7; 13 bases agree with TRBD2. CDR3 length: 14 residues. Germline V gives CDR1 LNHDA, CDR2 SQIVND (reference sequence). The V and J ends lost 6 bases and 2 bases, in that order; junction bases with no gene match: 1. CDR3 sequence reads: CASSGTSGAYEQYF. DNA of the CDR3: TGTGCCAGTAGCGGGACTAGCGGGGCCTACGAGCAGTACTTC.

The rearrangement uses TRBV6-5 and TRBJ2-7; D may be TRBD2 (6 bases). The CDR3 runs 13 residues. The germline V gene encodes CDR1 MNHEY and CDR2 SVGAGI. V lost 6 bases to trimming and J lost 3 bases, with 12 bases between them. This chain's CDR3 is CASSRGTLYEQYF. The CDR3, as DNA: TGTGCCAGCAGCCGCGGGACTCTCTACGAGCAGTACTTC.

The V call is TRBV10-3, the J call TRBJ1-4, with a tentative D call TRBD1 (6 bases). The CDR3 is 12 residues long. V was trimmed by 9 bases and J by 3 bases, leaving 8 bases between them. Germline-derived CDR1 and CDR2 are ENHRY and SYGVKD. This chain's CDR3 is CAIGQPNEKLFF. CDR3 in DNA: TGTGCCATTGGACAGCCTAATGAAAAACTGTTTTTT.

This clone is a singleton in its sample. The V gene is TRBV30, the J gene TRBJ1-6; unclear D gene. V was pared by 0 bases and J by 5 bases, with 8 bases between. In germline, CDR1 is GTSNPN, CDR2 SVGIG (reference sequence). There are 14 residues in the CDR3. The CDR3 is CAWSVPSHNSPLHF. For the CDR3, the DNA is TGTGCCTGGAGTGTACCCAGTCATAATTCACCCCTCCACTTT.

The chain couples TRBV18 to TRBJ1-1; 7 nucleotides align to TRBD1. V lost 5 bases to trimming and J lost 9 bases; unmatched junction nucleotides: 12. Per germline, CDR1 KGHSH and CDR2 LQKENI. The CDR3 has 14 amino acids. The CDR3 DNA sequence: TGTGCCAGCTCATCCGGTGAGACAGGGCGCCAAGCTTTCTTT. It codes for CASSSGETGRQAFF.

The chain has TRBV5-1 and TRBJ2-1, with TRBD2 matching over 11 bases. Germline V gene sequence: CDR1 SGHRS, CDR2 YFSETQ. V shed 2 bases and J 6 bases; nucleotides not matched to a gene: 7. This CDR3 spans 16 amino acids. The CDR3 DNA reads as TGCGCCAGCAGCTTACTAGCGGGAGTAGGGGGCAATGAGCAGTTCTTC. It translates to CASSLLAGVGGNEQFF.

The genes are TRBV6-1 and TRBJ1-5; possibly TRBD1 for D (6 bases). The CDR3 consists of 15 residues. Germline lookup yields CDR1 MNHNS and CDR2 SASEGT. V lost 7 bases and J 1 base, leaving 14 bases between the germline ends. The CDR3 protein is CASTGAGVSNQPQHF. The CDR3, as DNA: TGTGCCAGCACTGGGGCAGGGGTCAGCAATCAGCCCCAGCATTTT.

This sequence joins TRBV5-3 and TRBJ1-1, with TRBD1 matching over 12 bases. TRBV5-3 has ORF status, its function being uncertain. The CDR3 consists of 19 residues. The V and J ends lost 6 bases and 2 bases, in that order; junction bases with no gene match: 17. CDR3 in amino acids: CARNRPGTGGWRRNTEAFF. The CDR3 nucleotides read TGTGCCAGAAATCGTCCCGGGACAGGGGGCTGGAGGAGAAACACTGAAGCTTTCTTT.

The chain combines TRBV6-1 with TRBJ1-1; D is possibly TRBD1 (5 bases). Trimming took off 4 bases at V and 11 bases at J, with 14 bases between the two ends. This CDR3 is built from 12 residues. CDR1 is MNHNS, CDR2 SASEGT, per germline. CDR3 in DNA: TGTGCCAGCAGTGCTCTGGGGGGAGAGGCTTTCTTT. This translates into CASSALGGEAFF.

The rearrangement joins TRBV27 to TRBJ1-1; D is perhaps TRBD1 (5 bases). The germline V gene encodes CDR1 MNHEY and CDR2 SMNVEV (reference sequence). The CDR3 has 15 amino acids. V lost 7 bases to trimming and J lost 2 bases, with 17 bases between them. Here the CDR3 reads CASTRGQGGNTEAFF. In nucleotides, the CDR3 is TGTGCCAGCACCCGTGGGCAGGGAGGAAACACTGAAGCTTTCTTT.

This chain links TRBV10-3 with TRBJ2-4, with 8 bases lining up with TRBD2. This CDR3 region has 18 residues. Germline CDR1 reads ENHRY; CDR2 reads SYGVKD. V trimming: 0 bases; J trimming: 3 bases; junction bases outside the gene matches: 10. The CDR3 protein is CAISESVGLAVDKNIQYF. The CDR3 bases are TGTGCCATCAGTGAGTCTGTAGGACTAGCTGTGGACAAAAACATTCAGTACTTC.

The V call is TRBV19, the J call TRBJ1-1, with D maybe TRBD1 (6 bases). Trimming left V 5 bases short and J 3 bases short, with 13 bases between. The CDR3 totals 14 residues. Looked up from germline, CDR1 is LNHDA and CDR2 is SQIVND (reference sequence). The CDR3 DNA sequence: TGTGCCAGTAGTCCACAGGGAAGGCACACTGAAGCTTTCTTT. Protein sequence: CASSPQGRHTEAFF. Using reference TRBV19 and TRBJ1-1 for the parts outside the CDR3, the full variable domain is DGGITQSPKYLFRKEGQNVTLSCEQNLNHDAMYWYRQDPGQGLRLIYYSQIVNDFQKGDIAEGYSVSREKKESFPLTVTSAQKNPTAFYLCASSPQGRHTEAFFGQGTRLTVV.

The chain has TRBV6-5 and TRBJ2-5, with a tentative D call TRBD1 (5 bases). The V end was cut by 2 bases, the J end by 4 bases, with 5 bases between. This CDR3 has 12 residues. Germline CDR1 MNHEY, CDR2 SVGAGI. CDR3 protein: CASSYRGETQYF. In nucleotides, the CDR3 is TGTGCCAGCAGTTACAGGGGAGAGACCCAGTACTTC.

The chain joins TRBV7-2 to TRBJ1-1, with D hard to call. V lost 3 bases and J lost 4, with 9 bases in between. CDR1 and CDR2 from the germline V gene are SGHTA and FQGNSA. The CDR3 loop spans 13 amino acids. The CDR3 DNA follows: TGTGCCAGCAGCTTTTCTTTGTCCACTGAAGCTTTCTTT. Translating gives CASSFSLSTEAFF.

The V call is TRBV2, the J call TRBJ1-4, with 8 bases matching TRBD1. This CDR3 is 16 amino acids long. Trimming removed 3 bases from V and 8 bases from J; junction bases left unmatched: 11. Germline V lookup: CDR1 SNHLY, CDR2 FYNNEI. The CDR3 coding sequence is TGTGCCAGCAGTGATAGTGTCGGACAGGGTAAAGAAAAACTGTTTTTT. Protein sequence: CASSDSVGQGKEKLFF.

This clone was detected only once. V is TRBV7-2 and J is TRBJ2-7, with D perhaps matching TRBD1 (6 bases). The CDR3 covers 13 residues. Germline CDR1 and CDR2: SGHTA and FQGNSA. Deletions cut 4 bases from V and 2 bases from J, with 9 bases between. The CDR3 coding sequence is TGTGCCAGCAGCTCCGACAGGACCTACGAGCAGTACTTC. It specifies CASSSDRTYEQYF.

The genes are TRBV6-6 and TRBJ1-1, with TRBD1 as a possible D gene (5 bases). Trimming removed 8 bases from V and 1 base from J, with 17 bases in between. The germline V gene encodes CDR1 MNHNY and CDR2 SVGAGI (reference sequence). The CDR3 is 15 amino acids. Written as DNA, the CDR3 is TGTGCCAGCTGGCGTTCTGGGGGGACGAACACTGAAGCTTTCTTT. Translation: CASWRSGGTNTEAFF.

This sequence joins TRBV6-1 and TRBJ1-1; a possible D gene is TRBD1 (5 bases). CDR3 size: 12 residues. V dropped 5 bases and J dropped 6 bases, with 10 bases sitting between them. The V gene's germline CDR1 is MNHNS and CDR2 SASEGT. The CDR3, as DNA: TGTGCCAGCAGTCCAGGGTGGTCTGAAGCTTTCTTT. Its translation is CASSPGWSEAFF.

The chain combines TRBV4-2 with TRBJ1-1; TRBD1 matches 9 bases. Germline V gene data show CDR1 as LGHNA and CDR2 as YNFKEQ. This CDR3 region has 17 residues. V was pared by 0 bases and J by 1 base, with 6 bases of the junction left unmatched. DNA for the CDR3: TGTGCCAGCAGCCAAGATCGGACAGGGGCTAGGAACACTGAAGCTTTCTTT. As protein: CASSQDRTGARNTEAFF.